A single sample gave rise to the 15 T cell receptor beta chains below, sequenced in a study of response to subunit inactivated influenza vaccine. MiXCR, run by TCRdb on the RT-PCR reads, gives a single entry per CDR3 protein. The sample has around 190,000 distinct CDR3 sequences; 13% to 15% are singletons. The sample in question was CD8+ T cells sorted from PBMCs, obtained around 5 days after vaccination. The source is a man in his fifties or sixties who received an inactivated influenza vaccine.

The sample holds many counts of this clonotype. The V and J genes are TRBV11-2 and TRBJ2-7; 7 nucleotides agree with TRBD2. The CDR3 runs to 13 residues. Germline CDR1 and CDR2: SGHAT and FQNNGV. The V and J ends lost 6 bases and 4 bases, in that order; junction bases with no gene match: 6. As DNA, the CDR3 is TGTGCCAGCAGTTTTGGCGGGGGTTACGAGCAGTACTTC. Protein sequence: CASSFGGGYEQYF.

The V gene is TRBV9, the J gene TRBJ2-3; TRBD2 aligns across 7 bases. CDR1 is SGDLS, CDR2 YYNGEE, per germline. The CDR3 contains 16 residues. J was trimmed by 0 bases and V by 3 bases; bases with no gene match: 7. CDR3 residues: CASSANSGPSTDTQYF. The CDR3 nucleotides read TGTGCCAGCAGCGCAAATAGCGGGCCCAGCACAGATACGCAGTATTTT.

The chain joins TRBV4-1 to TRBJ2-7, with TRBD1 matching over 11 bases. The V segment lost 5 bases and the J segment 2 bases; nucleotides outside the gene matches: 2. The CDR3 covers 14 residues. Germline V gives CDR1 MGHRA, CDR2 YSYEKL. CDR3 region: CASSGQGAAYEQYF. CDR3 DNA: TGCGCCAGCAGCGGACAGGGGGCTGCCTACGAGCAGTACTTC.

V is TRBV7-6 and J is TRBJ2-7; D gene unclear. Germline V lookup: CDR1 SGHVS, CDR2 FNYEAQ. CDR3 size: 15 residues. Trimming left V 1 base short and J 0 bases short, with 10 bases between. The CDR3 sequence is CASSLEATLSYEQYF. The CDR3 DNA reads TGTGCCAGCAGCTTAGAGGCTACGCTCTCCTACGAGCAGTACTTC. The full variable domain, completed using reference TRBV7-6 and TRBJ2-7, is GAGVSQSPRYKVTKRGQDVALRCDPISGHVSLYWYRQALGQGPEFLTYFNYEAQQDKSGLPNDRFSAERPEGSISTLTIQRTEQRDSAMYRCASSLEATLSYEQYFGPGTRLTVT.

There are a few counts of this clonotype. This chain connects TRBV20-1 to TRBJ2-1; 7 bases align to TRBD1. This CDR3 is built from 14 residues. V was pared by 5 bases and J by 1 base, with 5 bases of the junction left unmatched. Per the germline V gene, CDR1 is DFQATT and CDR2 is SNEGSKA (reference sequence). The CDR3 region is CSAVPGQSYNEQFF. The CDR3 bases are TGCAGTGCTGTCCCGGGACAGTCCTACAATGAGCAGTTCTTC.

The chain employs TRBV24-1 and TRBJ2-1; TRBD1 agrees at 9 bases. Germline assignment: CDR1 KGHDR and CDR2 SFDVKD. V gave up 5 bases and J gave up 7 bases; unmatched junction bases: 11. This CDR3 is built from 16 residues. CDR3 nucleotides: TGTGCCACCAGTGGACGGGACAGGGAAACGGGGAATGAGCAGTTCTTC. Translating it yields CATSGRDRETGNEQFF.

This clonotype showed up many times. The DNA for the CDR3 is TGCGCCAGCAGCCAGGTAGAAGGCTATGGCTACACCTTC. Its translation: CASSQVEGYGYTF. V gene TRBV4-1 combines with J gene TRBJ1-2, with D unresolved. V was pared by 3 bases and J by 4 bases, with 9 bases between. CDR3 size: 13 residues. Germline V lookup: CDR1 MGHRA, CDR2 YSYEKL.

The chain couples TRBV7-9 to TRBJ2-1; D gene uncertain. Looked up from germline, CDR1 is SEHNR and CDR2 is FQNEAQ (reference sequence). The ends were cut back, 5 bases at V and 9 bases at J, with 11 bases in the middle. The CDR3 is 12 residues long. In DNA form, the CDR3 reads TGTGCCAGCAGCCCACGGTTGGGTGAGCAGTTCTTC. Translation gives CASSPRLGEQFF.

This sequence joins TRBV28 and TRBJ2-7, with no clear D. The germline V gene encodes CDR1 MDHEN and CDR2 SYDVKM. CDR3 length equals 14 residues. V lost 6 bases to trimming and J lost 2 bases, with 14 bases between them. CDR3 DNA sequence: TGTGCCAGCAGGCACACCGGTTCGGCCTACGAGCAGTACTTC. Encoded protein: CASRHTGSAYEQYF.

This clonotype was seen more than once but under ten times. J is TRBJ1-5 and V is TRBV27; D gene ambiguous. Germline-derived CDR1 and CDR2 are MNHEY and SMNVEV (reference sequence). This CDR3 spans 14 amino acids. The ends were cut back, 3 bases at V and 7 bases at J, with 13 bases in the middle. CDR3 bases: TGTGCCAGCAGTTTCCTTGGCAAGGACCAGCCCCAGCATTTT. Encoded protein: CASSFLGKDQPQHF.

There are a few counts of this clonotype. The chain joins TRBV4-1 to TRBJ1-1, with 11 bases lining up with TRBD1. The V gene's germline CDR1 is MGHRA and CDR2 YSYEKL. Trimming took 1 base from V and 10 from J; bases not matched to a gene: 8. The CDR3 spans 15 residues. CDR3 bases: TGCGCCAGCAGCCAAGCAGGGACAGGGGGTCTTCGAGCTTTCTTT. Encoded protein: CASSQAGTGGLRAFF.

The table lists this clonotype with a few counts. This chain connects TRBV7-9 to TRBJ2-3; D not resolved. The length of the CDR3 is 12 residues. Trimming took off 1 base at V and 10 bases at J, with 9 bases between the two ends. The germline CDR1 and CDR2 sequences are SEHNR and FQNEAQ (reference sequence). The CDR3 DNA sequence: TGTGCCAGCAGCTTAGAACGTATTGCGCAGTATTTT. Translated, it gives CASSLERIAQYF.

In its sample, this clonotype was seen a few times. The chain combines TRBV28 with TRBJ1-6; D gene ambiguous. This CDR3 has 12 amino acids. The V end lost 10 bases, the J end lost 7 bases, and 11 bases lay between the germline ends. Looked up from germline, CDR1 is MDHEN and CDR2 is SYDVKM. The CDR3 DNA sequence: TGTGCCACGGCTGGGCAGAATTCACCCCTCCACTTT. Translation gives CATAGQNSPLHF.

The chain employs TRBV4-1 and TRBJ2-5; D is uncertain. The ends were cut back, 0 bases at V and 4 bases at J, with 6 bases in the middle. The CDR3 has 13 residues. The germline V gene has CDR1 MGHRA and CDR2 YSYEKL. The DNA for the CDR3 is TGCGCCAGCAGCCAAGAAACGGGAGAGACCCAGTACTTC. It translates to CASSQETGETQYF.

This clonotype has a count of ten or more. The CDR3 sequence: CASSTGLTPYNEQFF. The CDR3 nucleotides read TGCGCCAGCAGCACCGGACTAACACCCTACAATGAGCAGTTCTTC. The chain combines TRBV5-1 with TRBJ2-1; D possibly corresponds to TRBD2 (6 bases). V was cut by 4 bases and J by 2 bases, with 13 bases left in between. This CDR3 is 15 amino acids long. Germline V lookup: CDR1 SGHRS, CDR2 YFSETQ. Variable domain in full (rest from reference TRBV5-1 and TRBJ2-1): KAGVTQTPRYLIKTRGQQVTLSCSPISGHRSVSWYQQTPGQGLQFLFEYFSETQRNKGNFPGRFSGRQFSNSRSEMNVSTLELGDSALYLCASSTGLTPYNEQFFGPGTRLTVL.